The clone carrying this T cell receptor (beta chain) has just a few counts. The target antigen is unknown. This entry belongs to a study of vaccination and CD4 T cells after COVID-19. The Oncomine TCR Beta short-read assay generated sequence data from the DNA of cultured CD4+ T cells. The template was genomic DNA from cultured CD4+ T cells. Each CDR3 protein is one row after TCRdb ran MiXCR on the PCR reads. The sample lists 8,000 to 10,000 distinct CDR3 sequences; 38% were seen once. Sample treatment: roughly 10-day PBMC culture with coronavirus spike peptide pools or control peptides (ViraFEST assay). CD4+ T cells of the unexposed donor were collected before the COVID-19 pandemic (2011-2018). Every well contained some 2 million PBMCs, which were grown with approximately 9.6 IU/ml IL-2 and around 9.5 ug/ml peptide pools. The specimen sequenced was CD4+ T cells from blood, cultured in vitro. This TCR came from a human donor in good health.

CDR3 sequence: CASRNHPALFGYTF. CDR3 nucleotide sequence: TGTGCCAGCAGGAATCACCCGGCATTGTTTGGCTACACCTTC. The chain carries TRBV28 and TRBJ1-2, with unresolved D. CDR1 and CDR2 (germline): MDHEN, SYDVKM. The CDR3 runs 14 residues. V gave up 6 bases and J gave up 7 bases, with 18 bases separating them.